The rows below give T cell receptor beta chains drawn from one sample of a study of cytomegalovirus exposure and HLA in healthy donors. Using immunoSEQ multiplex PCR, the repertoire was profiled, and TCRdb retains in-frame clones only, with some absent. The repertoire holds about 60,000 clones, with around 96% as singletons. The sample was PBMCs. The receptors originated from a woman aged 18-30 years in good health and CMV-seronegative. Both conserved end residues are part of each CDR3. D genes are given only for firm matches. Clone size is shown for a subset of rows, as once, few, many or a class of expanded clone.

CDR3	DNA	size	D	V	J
CASSETYEQYF	TGCGCCAGCAGCGAGACCTACGAGCAGTACTTC	once	.	TRBV5-1	TRBJ2-7
CASSMTGPQYF	TGTGCCAGTAGTATGACAGGGCCGCAGTATTTT	.	TRBD1	TRBV19	TRBJ2-3
CASSDLGRGVQGGTEAFF	TGCGCCAGCAGTGACCTCGGTAGGGGGGTCCAGGGGGGCACTGAAGCTTTCTTT	.	TRBD1	TRBV10-2	TRBJ1-1
CASSPDRGGNTEAFF	TGTGCCAGCTCACCCGACAGGGGGGGGAACACTGAAGCTTTCTTT	.	TRBD1	TRBV18	TRBJ1-1
CASSPRAGETQYF	TGTGCCAGCAGCCCCCGCGCGGGGGAGACCCAGTACTTC	.	.	TRBV9	TRBJ2-5
CASSPRPGPGDIQYF	TGCGCCAGCAGCCCCAGACCCGGACCGGGGGACATTCAGTACTTC	few	.	TRBV4-3	TRBJ2-4
CASSLTPGGEQFF	TGCGCCAGCAGCTTGACCCCAGGGGGTGAGCAGTTCTTC	.	TRBD1	TRBV5-1	TRBJ2-1
CASSEKVGGSGEQYF	TGTGCCAGCAGTGAGAAGGTGGGCGGATCGGGGGAGCAGTACTTC	.	.	TRBV7-8	TRBJ2-7
CASSQYHTGELFF	TGTGCCAGCAGCCAGTACCACACCGGGGAGCTGTTTTTT	.	.	TRBV7-3	TRBJ2-2
CASSTGGVGYQPQHF	TGTGCCAGTAGTACTGGGGGGGTTGGGTACCAGCCCCAGCATTTT	.	.	TRBV19	TRBJ1-5
CASSYSRGVDTEAFF	TGTGCCAGCAGTTATTCCAGGGGGGTGGACACTGAAGCTTTCTTT	.	TRBD1	TRBV6-5	TRBJ1-1
CASTLGQGSDTQYF	TGTGCCAGCACCCTGGGACAGGGGTCAGATACGCAGTATTTT	.	TRBD1	TRBV7-9	TRBJ2-3
CASSLDRPPAYF	TGTGCCAGCAGCTTGGACAGACCCCCGGCGTACTTC	.	.	TRBV7-2	TRBJ2-7
CSAHAPEQFF	TGCAGTGCACACGCCCCTGAGCAGTTCTTC	.	.	TRBV20-1	TRBJ2-1
CAWAGQPDSGNTIYF	TGTGCCTGGGCAGGACAGCCGGACTCTGGAAACACCATATATTTT	.	.	TRBV30	TRBJ1-3
CARSPRGPTF	TGTGCCAGAAGCCCCAGGGGGCCTACCTTC	.	.	TRBV7-5	TRBJ1-2
CASRPREGNYGYTF	TGTGCCAGCAGACCCAGGGAGGGAAACTATGGCTACACCTTC	.	.	TRBV2	TRBJ1-2
CASSPGGAGGEKLFF	TGTGCCAGCAGCCCCGGGGGGGCCGGTGGGGAAAAACTGTTTTTT	.	.	TRBV9	TRBJ1-4
CASSLAGGGSYNEQFF	TGTGCCAGCAGCTTAGCTGGGGGGGGTTCCTACAATGAGCAGTTCTTC	.	TRBD2	TRBV7-9	TRBJ2-1
CATRGGGNEQYF	TGTGCCACCAGGGGTGGGGGCAACGAGCAGTACTTC	.	.	TRBV15	TRBJ2-7
CASSLALAASYNEQFF	TGCGCCAGCAGCTTGGCCTTAGCGGCTTCCTACAATGAGCAGTTCTTC	.	.	TRBV5-1	TRBJ2-1
CASNPRDWAYGYTF	TGTGCCAGCAACCCCCGGGACTGGGCCTATGGCTACACCTTC	once	.	TRBV7-9	TRBJ1-2
CASSHPIGGGVGELFF	TGCGCCAGCAGCCACCCCATCGGCGGGGGTGTCGGGGAGCTGTTTTTT	.	TRBD2	TRBV4-1	TRBJ2-2
CASSLQGYYGYTF	TGTGCCAGCAGCCTACAGGGGTACTATGGCTACACCTTC	.	TRBD1	TRBV28	TRBJ1-2